This T cell receptor beta chain was observed in a study of beta chain features in type 1 diabetes. Points from the study as a whole: Moderate but significant shortening of TCRB CDR3s was recorded in all four CD4+ subsets from Type 1 diabetes patients.

Of note for this clone: Its antigen is still unknown.

Of the isolated RNA, all was reverse transcribed, and so the sequenced material was expressed TCRB transcripts. Sequencing used immunoSEQ multiplex PCR; TCRdb keeps in-frame clones, though not all of them. This sample has 250,000 to 300,000 clones; roughly 25% occur once, and the top ten carry 0.012%. The CDR3 extends over 16 amino acids. Germline CDR1 and CDR2: SGDLS and YYNGEE. V gave up 4 bases and J gave up 6 bases; unmatched junction bases: 10. Sequencing used naive CD4+ T cells from blood. J is TRBJ2-1 and V is TRBV9, with 10 positions matching TRBD2. The sequence was obtained from a woman between 25 and 40 years old with type 1 diabetes. The CDR3 protein is CASSPAGLAAINEQFF. CDR3 sequence (DNA): TGTGCCAGCAGCCCCGCCGGACTAGCGGCTATCAATGAGCAGTTCTTC.